This T cell receptor (beta chain) was recovered during a study of blood T cell repertoires in COVID-19. Background on the study: Sample material is recorded as cDNA or gDNA derived from T cells, B-cell-depleted T cells, or PBMCs.

Here immunoSEQ multiplex PCR was the method, and the copy in TCRdb shows in-frame clones only, minus some. The sample records 30,000 to 40,000 clones, 88% being singletons. V gave up 2 bases and J gave up 10 bases, with 6 bases separating them. This CDR3 region has 12 residues. In germline, CDR1 is LGHDT, CDR2 YNNKEL (reference sequence). This receptor was identified in a human donor in a cohort sampled during active COVID-19. The J gene is TRBJ1-6, the V gene TRBV3-1 (or the pseudogene TRBV3-2), with D perhaps matching TRBD1 (5 bases). The specimen was peripheral blood. The CDR3 DNA reads TGTGCCAGCAGCCAACAGGGCTCACCCCTCCACTTT. As protein: CASSQQGSPLHF.